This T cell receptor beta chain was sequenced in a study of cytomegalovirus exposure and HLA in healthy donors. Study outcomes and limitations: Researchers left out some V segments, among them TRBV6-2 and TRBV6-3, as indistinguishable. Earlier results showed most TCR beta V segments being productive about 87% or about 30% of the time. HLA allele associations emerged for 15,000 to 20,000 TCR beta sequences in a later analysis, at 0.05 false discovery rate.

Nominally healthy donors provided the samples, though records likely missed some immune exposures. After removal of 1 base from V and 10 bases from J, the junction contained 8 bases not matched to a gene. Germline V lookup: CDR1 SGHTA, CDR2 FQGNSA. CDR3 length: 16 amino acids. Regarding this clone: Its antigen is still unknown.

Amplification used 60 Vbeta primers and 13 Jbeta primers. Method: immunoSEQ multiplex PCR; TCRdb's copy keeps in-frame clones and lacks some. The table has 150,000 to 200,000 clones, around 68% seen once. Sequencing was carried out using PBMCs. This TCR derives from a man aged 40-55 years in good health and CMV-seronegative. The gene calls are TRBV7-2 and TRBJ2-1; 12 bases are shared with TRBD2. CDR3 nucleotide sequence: TGTGCCAGCAGCTTAGGCCCTAGCGGGGGGGAGGGGGAGCAGTTCTTC. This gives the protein CASSLGPSGGEGEQFF.